These 26 T cell receptor beta chains originate from one sample sequenced in a study of identical twins. TCRdb redid the calling of the 5' RACE reads with MiXCR, one entry per CDR3 protein. Of around 490,000 distinct CDR3 sequences listed, more than 13% are singletons. This same sample was also taken into another study, of yellow fever vaccine responses in identical twins.

Sequencing was performed on CD4+ T cells sorted from blood. All receptors come from a woman aged 18-29 years in good health.

This clonotype turned up a few times. Written as DNA, the CDR3 is TGCGCCAGCAGCCAATACGGAAGCGGGTATTCCTACGAGCAGTACTTC. This encodes CASSQYGSGYSYEQYF. The chain has TRBV4-3 and TRBJ2-7; possibly TRBD2 for D (6 bases). V was clipped by 2 bases and J by 1 base, with 15 bases between them. The germline CDR1 and CDR2 sequences are LGHNA and YSLEER. CDR3 length equals 16 residues.

This clonotype was counted only a few times. The rearrangement uses TRBV7-2 and TRBJ2-3; 9 bases map to TRBD1. The CDR3 covers 14 residues. The germline V gene encodes CDR1 SGHTA and CDR2 FQGNSA. The V gene end was trimmed by 4 bases and the J gene end by 3 bases; junction bases not matched to a gene: 2. CDR3 residues: CASSYRGPTDTQYF. The CDR3 nucleotides are TGTGCCAGCAGCTACAGGGGGCCGACAGATACGCAGTATTTT.

V is TRBV25-1 and J is TRBJ2-5; D remains unclear. CDR1 and CDR2 from the germline V gene are MGHDK and SYGVNS. This CDR3 comprises 13 residues. V lost 4 bases, J lost 1 base, and 7 bases lay in between. The CDR3 bases are TGTGCCAGCAGTGGGTTACCCCAAGAGACCCAGTACTTC. Translated, it gives CASSGLPQETQYF. The variable domain in full, completed from reference TRBV25-1 and TRBJ2-5, reads EADIYQTPRYLVIGTGKKITLECSQTMGHDKMYWYQQDPGMELHLIHYSYGVNSTEKGDLSSESTVSRIRTEHFPLTLESARPSHTSQYLCASSGLPQETQYFGPGTRLLVL.

This clonotype turned up a few times. The V call is TRBV5-6, the J call TRBJ2-1; 7 bases map to TRBD1. Trimming at V came to 2 bases and at J to 5 bases, leaving 1 base not matched to a gene. The CDR3 has 13 residues. The germline V gene encodes CDR1 SGHDT and CDR2 YYEEEE. The DNA for the CDR3 is TGTGCCAGCAGCTTCGGGACAGACAATGAGCAGTTCTTC. It translates to CASSFGTDNEQFF.

Concerning this clonotype: A junction end diverges from the germline sequence, so it may reflect a read error. The gene calls are TRBV5-6 and TRBJ2-1; D could derive from TRBD1 or TRBD2 (5 bases each). Germline CDR1 is SGHDT and CDR2 is YYEEEE. The CDR3 runs to 16 residues. CDR3 nucleotides: TGTGCTAGCAGCGCACTTAGGCCGGGACGCCCGCCTGAGCAGTTCTTC. It specifies CASSALRPGRPPEQFF.

This clonotype has a handful of counts. This chain joins TRBV10-3 and TRBJ2-5; D may be TRBD1 (6 bases). CDR3 length: 13 residues. The ends were cut back, 6 bases at V and 1 base at J, with 9 bases in the middle. CDR1 is ENHRY, CDR2 SYGVKD, per germline. The CDR3 reads CAISRGPQETQYF. The CDR3 bases are TGTGCCATCAGCAGGGGTCCCCAAGAGACCCAGTACTTC.

This chain joins TRBV7-9 and TRBJ2-7; D perhaps matches TRBD1 (5 bases). The CDR3 contains 16 residues. Trimming left V 1 base short and J 3 bases short, with 16 bases between. Germline values: CDR1 SEHNR, CDR2 FQNEAQ (reference sequence). The DNA of the CDR3 is TGTGCCAGCAGCTTAGTGTTGTCGGAAAGGGGCTACGAGCAGTACTTC. Protein product: CASSLVLSERGYEQYF.

This clonotype showed up just a few times. The V gene is TRBV7-9, the J gene TRBJ2-7; 9 bases are a match to TRBD1. V trimming: 4 bases; J trimming: 6 bases; junction bases outside the gene matches: 7. Germline V gene sequence: CDR1 SEHNR, CDR2 FQNEAQ (reference sequence). CDR3 length: 14 amino acids. CDR3 in amino acids: CASSSQGAWGEQYF. The CDR3 DNA sequence: TGTGCCAGCAGCTCACAGGGGGCATGGGGCGAGCAGTACTTC.

This clonotype was detected a few times. The chain couples TRBV20-1 to TRBJ2-5, with TRBD2 matching over 9 bases. The germline V gene has CDR1 DFQATT and CDR2 SNEGSKA (reference sequence). The CDR3 is made up of 13 amino acids. With V trimmed by 0 bases and J by 9 bases, 5 bases remained unmatched. CDR3 DNA: TGCAGTGCTAGAGAGGCTAGCGGGGCTCCCCAGTACTTC. Translated, it gives CSAREASGAPQYF.

The rearrangement links TRBV5-1 to TRBJ2-3; a possible D gene is TRBD2 (5 bases). The CDR3 length is 15 residues. V lost 0 bases to trimming and J lost 2 bases, with 10 bases between them. Germline-derived CDR1 and CDR2 are SGHRS and YFSETQ. The chain's CDR3 is CASSLELVPTDTQYF. DNA for the CDR3: TGCGCCAGCAGCTTGGAACTAGTCCCCACAGATACGCAGTATTTT. The variable domain in full, with the rest retrieved from reference TRBV5-1 and TRBJ2-3, is KAGVTQTPRYLIKTRGQQVTLSCSPISGHRSVSWYQQTPGQGLQFLFEYFSETQRNKGNFPGRFSGRQFSNSRSEMNVSTLELGDSALYLCASSLELVPTDTQYFGPGTRLTVL.

This clonotype was seen a handful of times. The CDR3 coding sequence is TGTGCCAGCAGCGAGACAGGGGGCGACGGGGAGCTGTTTTTT. Translated, it gives CASSETGGDGELFF. The chain recombines TRBV5-4 with TRBJ2-2; 10 positions agree with TRBD1. The CDR3 is 14 residues long. Germline V gene lookup returns CDR1 SGHNT and CDR2 YYREEE (reference sequence). J lost 7 bases, V lost 4 bases, and 4 bases had no gene match.

The genes are TRBV29-1 and TRBJ1-4; D is undetermined. The CDR3 is 12 amino acids. The V end lost 7 bases, the J end lost 3 bases, and 9 bases lay between the germline ends. Per germline, CDR1 SQVTM and CDR2 ANQGSEA. The CDR3 DNA reads TGCAGCGCTGACATTGCTAATGAAAAACTGTTTTTT. It specifies CSADIANEKLFF.

The sample holds a few counts of this clonotype. This chain connects TRBV29-1 to TRBJ2-3; D unresolved. The CDR3 contains 13 residues. The germline gives CDR1 SQVTM, CDR2 ANQGSEA. Deletions cut 0 bases from V and 5 bases from J, with 9 bases between. CDR3 in amino acids: CSVEDQAGDTQYF. Here the CDR3 DNA reads TGCAGCGTTGAAGATCAGGCAGGAGATACGCAGTATTTT.

The table lists this clonotype with a few counts. The chain couples TRBV7-2 to TRBJ2-3; tentative D call: TRBD2 (6 bases). Per germline, CDR1 SGHTA and CDR2 FQGNSA. The CDR3 runs 14 residues. The ends were cut back, 6 bases at V and 0 bases at J, with 10 bases in the middle. The CDR3 nucleotides read TGTGCCAGCAGGGAGGGATATAGCACAGATACGCAGTATTTT. It yields the protein CASREGYSTDTQYF.

This rearrangement joins TRBV5-1 to TRBJ1-1; D gene ambiguous. Trimming shortened V by 0 bases and J by 2 bases, and 11 bases separated the two germline ends. The CDR3 sequence is 15 residues long. The germline V gene has CDR1 SGHRS and CDR2 YFSETQ. The CDR3 here is CASSLALSGNTEAFF. The CDR3 nucleotides read TGCGCCAGCAGCTTGGCCCTCTCGGGTAACACTGAAGCTTTCTTT.

This clonotype was counted between two and nine times. The chain is built from TRBV3-1 and TRBJ2-2; D ambiguous. Deletions cut 4 bases from V and 2 bases from J, with 26 bases between. CDR1 is LGHDT, CDR2 YNNKEL, per germline (reference sequence). This CDR3 comprises 20 residues. The CDR3 sequence: CASSPSLDGRKSLNTGELFF. DNA of the CDR3: TGTGCCAGCAGCCCAAGCCTTGACGGCCGAAAATCCCTTAACACCGGGGAGCTGTTTTTT.

This clonotype was picked up many times. The V call is TRBV28, the J call TRBJ1-3; D gene uncertain. Trimming removed 7 bases at V and 1 base at J, with 11 bases between. The CDR3 is made up of 14 amino acids. Germline lookup yields CDR1 MDHEN and CDR2 SYDVKM. This CDR3 reads CASIALLSGNTIYF. The CDR3, as DNA: TGTGCCAGCATCGCCCTGCTGTCTGGAAACACCATATATTTT.

This chain links TRBV7-9 with TRBJ1-4; D uncertain. V shed 5 bases and J shed 5 bases, with 12 bases lying between them. Germline CDR1 and CDR2: SEHNR and FQNEAQ (reference sequence). The CDR3 covers 14 residues. DNA for the CDR3: TGTGCCAGCAGCCCGGACCCGGAGAATGAAAAACTGTTTTTT. Translating gives CASSPDPENEKLFF.

A few counts support this clonotype. The chain joins TRBV6-5 to TRBJ1-1; D ambiguous. V lost 2 bases, J lost 2 bases, and 6 bases lay in between. The CDR3 extends over 13 amino acids. CDR1 is MNHEY and CDR2 is SVGAGI in the germline V gene. The CDR3 DNA follows: TGTGCCAGCAGTTACAGGAGTAACACTGAAGCTTTCTTT. Protein product: CASSYRSNTEAFF.

The rearrangement uses TRBV6-1 and TRBJ2-3, with no clear D. CDR1 MNHNS and CDR2 SASEGT come from the germline V gene. The CDR3 covers 13 residues. V gave up 9 bases and J gave up 0 bases, with 10 bases separating them. CDR3 bases: TGTGCCAGGGCTGACCCTAGCACAGATACGCAGTATTTT. The encoded protein is CARADPSTDTQYF.

There are a few counts of this clonotype. This rearrangement joins TRBV7-2 to TRBJ2-4, with D possibly called TRBD1 or TRBD2 (5 bases each). The CDR3 runs 17 residues. The V gene's germline CDR1 is SGHTA and CDR2 FQGNSA. With 2 bases removed from V and 0 bases from J, the gap between germline ends came to 14 bases. The CDR3 loop reads CASSLRDGALAKNIQYF. CDR3 bases: TGTGCCAGCAGCTTAAGGGACGGGGCATTAGCCAAAAACATTCAGTACTTC. Looking up the rest from reference TRBV7-2 and TRBJ2-4 gives the full variable domain: GAGVSQSPSNKVTEKGKDVELRCDPISGHTALYWYRQSLGQGLEFLIYFQGNSAPDKSGLPSDRFSAERTGGSVSTLTIQRTQQEDSAVYLCASSLRDGALAKNIQYFGAGTRLSVL.

The rearrangement joins TRBV11-2 to TRBJ2-7; D is tentatively TRBD1 or TRBD2 (7 bases each). This CDR3 has 15 amino acids. Trimming stripped 1 base from V and 7 bases from J, with 17 bases between. Germline CDR1 SGHAT, CDR2 FQNNGV. The CDR3 is CASSLVRQGLREQYF. In nucleotides, the CDR3 is TGTGCCAGCAGCTTAGTGCGACAGGGACTACGGGAGCAGTACTTC.

CDR3: CASSPEGSSDSPLHF. In DNA, the CDR3 is TGTGCCAGCTCACCAGAGGGCTCTTCGGATTCACCCCTCCACTTT. The chain recombines TRBV18 with TRBJ1-6; D not resolved. Per the germline V gene, CDR1 is KGHSH and CDR2 is LQKENI. V lost 2 bases to trimming and J lost 8 bases, with 13 bases between them. There are 15 residues in the CDR3.

The chain recombines TRBV20-1 with TRBJ2-3; D perhaps matches TRBD2 (5 bases). Trimming cost V 0 bases and J 0 bases, with 10 bases left between them. Germline assignment: CDR1 DFQATT and CDR2 SNEGSKA (reference sequence). This CDR3 is built from 15 residues. As DNA, the CDR3 is TGCAGTGCTAGAGATATGCGGACTAGCACAGATACGCAGTATTTT. This translates into CSARDMRTSTDTQYF.

The CDR3 region has the DNA TGTGCCAGCAGTTACGGTCAGGGTTTGGGGGAGACCCAGTACTTC. This codes for CASSYGQGLGETQYF. The gene calls are TRBV6-5 and TRBJ2-5; tentative D call: TRBD1 (5 bases). This CDR3 has 15 amino acids. CDR1 MNHEY and CDR2 SVGAGI come from the germline V gene. Trimming pared 2 bases from V and 5 bases from J, leaving 15 bases between.

This clonotype was observed a handful of times. V and J are TRBV6-2 or TRBV6-3 and TRBJ2-1, with a possible D match to TRBD1 (6 bases). Germline loops: CDR1 MNHEY, CDR2 SVGEGT. With 1 base removed from V and 0 bases from J, the gap between germline ends came to 16 bases. This CDR3 is built from 18 residues. In nucleotides, the CDR3 is TGTGCCAGCAGTTACTTACCGGGACAAATAAGCTCCTACAATGAGCAGTTCTTC. Amino acid sequence: CASSYLPGQISSYNEQFF.